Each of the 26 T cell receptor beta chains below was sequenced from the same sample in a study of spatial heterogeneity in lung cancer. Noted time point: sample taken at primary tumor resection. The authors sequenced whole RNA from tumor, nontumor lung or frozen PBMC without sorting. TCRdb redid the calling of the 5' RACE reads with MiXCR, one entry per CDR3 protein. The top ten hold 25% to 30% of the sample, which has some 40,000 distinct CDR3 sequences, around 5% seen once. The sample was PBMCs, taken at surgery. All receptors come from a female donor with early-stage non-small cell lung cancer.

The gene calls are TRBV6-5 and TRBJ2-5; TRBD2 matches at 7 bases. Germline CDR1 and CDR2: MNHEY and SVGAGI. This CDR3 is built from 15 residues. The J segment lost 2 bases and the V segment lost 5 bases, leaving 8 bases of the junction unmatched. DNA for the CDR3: TGTGCCAGCAGTCCCATGGGGGGGGATCAAGAGACCCAGTACTTC. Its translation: CASSPMGGDQETQYF.

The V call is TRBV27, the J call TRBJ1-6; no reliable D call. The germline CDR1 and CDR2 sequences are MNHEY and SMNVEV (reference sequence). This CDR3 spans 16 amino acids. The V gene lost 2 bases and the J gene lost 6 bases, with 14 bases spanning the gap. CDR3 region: CASSLLHPGSNSPLHF. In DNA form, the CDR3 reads TGTGCCAGCAGTTTACTGCATCCGGGCAGTAATTCACCCCTCCACTTT.

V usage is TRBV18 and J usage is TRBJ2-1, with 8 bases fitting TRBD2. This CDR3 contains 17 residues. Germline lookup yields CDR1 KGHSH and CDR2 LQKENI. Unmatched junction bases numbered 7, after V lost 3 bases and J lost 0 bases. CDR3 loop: CASSPVASGRSYNEQFF. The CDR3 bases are TGTGCCAGCTCACCGGTGGCTAGCGGGCGCTCCTACAATGAGCAGTTCTTC.

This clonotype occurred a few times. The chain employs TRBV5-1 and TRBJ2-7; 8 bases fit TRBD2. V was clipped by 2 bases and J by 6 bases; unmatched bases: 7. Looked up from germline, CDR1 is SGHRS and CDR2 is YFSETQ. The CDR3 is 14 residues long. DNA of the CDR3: TGCGCCAGCAGCTTCGGGACTAGTGGTTCCGAGCAGTACTTC. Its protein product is CASSFGTSGSEQYF.

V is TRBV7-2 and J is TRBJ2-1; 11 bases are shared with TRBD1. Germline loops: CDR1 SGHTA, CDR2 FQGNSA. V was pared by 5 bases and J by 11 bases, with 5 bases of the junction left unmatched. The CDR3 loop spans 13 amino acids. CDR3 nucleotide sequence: TGTGCCAGCAGCGAGGGACAGGGGGTTAAGCAGTTCTTC. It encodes CASSEGQGVKQFF.

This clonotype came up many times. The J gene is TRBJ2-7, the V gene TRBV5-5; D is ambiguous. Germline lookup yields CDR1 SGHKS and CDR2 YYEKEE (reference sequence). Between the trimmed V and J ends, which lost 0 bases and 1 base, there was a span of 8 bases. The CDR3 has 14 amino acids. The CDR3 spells CASSLVGRSYEQYF. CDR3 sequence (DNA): TGTGCCAGCAGCTTGGTTGGACGGTCCTACGAGCAGTACTTC.

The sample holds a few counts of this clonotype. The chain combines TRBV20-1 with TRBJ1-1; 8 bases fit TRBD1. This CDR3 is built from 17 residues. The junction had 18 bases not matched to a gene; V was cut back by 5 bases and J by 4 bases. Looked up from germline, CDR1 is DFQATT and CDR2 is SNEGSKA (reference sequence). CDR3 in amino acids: CSAGDRTGGGLFTEAFF. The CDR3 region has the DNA TGCAGTGCTGGGGACAGGACTGGGGGGGGCCTGTTCACTGAAGCTTTCTTT.

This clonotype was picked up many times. CDR3 nucleotides: TGTGCCAGCAGTCCTCGACAGGGGGGACAGCCCCAGCATTTT. Encoded protein: CASSPRQGGQPQHF. The gene calls are TRBV12-3 or TRBV12-4 and TRBJ1-5; 9 nucleotides agree with TRBD1. V gave up 5 bases and J gave up 7 bases; unmatched junction bases: 6. The CDR3 is 14 amino acids.

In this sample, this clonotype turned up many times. The CDR3 loop is CASSITREGPGLFF. The CDR3 DNA sequence: TGTGCCAGCAGCATTACCCGGGAGGGCCCCGGGCTGTTCTTC. This chain connects TRBV7-2 to TRBJ2-1; TRBD2 matches 8 bases. The length of the CDR3 is 14 residues. Germline V lookup: CDR1 SGHTA, CDR2 FQGNSA. V shed 5 bases and J 15 bases; nucleotides not matched to a gene: 15.

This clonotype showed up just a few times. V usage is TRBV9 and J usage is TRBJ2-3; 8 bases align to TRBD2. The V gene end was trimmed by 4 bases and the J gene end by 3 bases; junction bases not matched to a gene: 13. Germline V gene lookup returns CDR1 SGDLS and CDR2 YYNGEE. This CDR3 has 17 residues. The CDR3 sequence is CASSPTGSSGVTDTQYF. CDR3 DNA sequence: TGTGCCAGCAGCCCGACGGGGAGTAGCGGGGTAACAGATACGCAGTATTTT.

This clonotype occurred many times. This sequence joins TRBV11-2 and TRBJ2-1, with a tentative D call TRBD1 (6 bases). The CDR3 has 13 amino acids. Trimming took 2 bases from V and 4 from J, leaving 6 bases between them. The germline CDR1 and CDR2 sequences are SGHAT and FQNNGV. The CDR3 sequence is CASSLTGYNEQFF. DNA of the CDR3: TGTGCCAGCAGCTTAACAGGGTACAATGAGCAGTTCTTC.

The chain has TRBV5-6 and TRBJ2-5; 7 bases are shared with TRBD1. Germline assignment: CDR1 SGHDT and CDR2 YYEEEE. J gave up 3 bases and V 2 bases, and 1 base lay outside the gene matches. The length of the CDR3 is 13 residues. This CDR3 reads CASSFGTEETQYF. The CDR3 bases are TGTGCCAGCAGCTTTGGGACAGAAGAGACCCAGTACTTC.

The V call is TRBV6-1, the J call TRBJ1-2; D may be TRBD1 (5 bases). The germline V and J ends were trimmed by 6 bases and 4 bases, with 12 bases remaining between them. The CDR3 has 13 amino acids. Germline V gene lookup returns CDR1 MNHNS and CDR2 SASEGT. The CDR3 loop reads CASSVVGTYGYTF. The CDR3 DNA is TGTGCCAGCAGCGTAGTGGGGACCTATGGCTACACCTTC.

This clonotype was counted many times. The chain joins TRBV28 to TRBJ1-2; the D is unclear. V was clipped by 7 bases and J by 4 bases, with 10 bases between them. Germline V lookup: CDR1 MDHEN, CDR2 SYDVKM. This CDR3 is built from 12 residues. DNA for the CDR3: TGTGCCAGCACTGGGGATGCCTATGGCTACACCTTC. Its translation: CASTGDAYGYTF.

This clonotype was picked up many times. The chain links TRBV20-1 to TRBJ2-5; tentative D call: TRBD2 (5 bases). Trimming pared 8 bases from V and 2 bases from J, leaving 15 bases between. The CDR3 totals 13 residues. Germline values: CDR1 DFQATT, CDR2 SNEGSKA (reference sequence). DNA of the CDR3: TGCAGTCGCACCCTAGCCGTACAAGAGACCCAGTACTTC. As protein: CSRTLAVQETQYF.

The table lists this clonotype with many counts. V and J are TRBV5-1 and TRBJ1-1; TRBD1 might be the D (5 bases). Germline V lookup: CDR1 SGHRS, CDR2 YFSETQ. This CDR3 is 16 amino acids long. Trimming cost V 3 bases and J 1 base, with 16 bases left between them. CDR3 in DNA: TGCGCCAGCAGCTCCCCCCGGGGGAACGCGAACACTGAAGCTTTCTTT. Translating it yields CASSSPRGNANTEAFF. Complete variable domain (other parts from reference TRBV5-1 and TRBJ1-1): KAGVTQTPRYLIKTRGQQVTLSCSPISGHRSVSWYQQTPGQGLQFLFEYFSETQRNKGNFPGRFSGRQFSNSRSEMNVSTLELGDSALYLCASSSPRGNANTEAFFGQGTRLTVV.

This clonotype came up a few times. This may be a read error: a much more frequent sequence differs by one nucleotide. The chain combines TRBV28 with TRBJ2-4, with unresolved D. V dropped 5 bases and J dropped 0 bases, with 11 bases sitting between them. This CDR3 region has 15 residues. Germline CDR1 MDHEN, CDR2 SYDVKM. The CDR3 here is CASSQADVAKNIQYF. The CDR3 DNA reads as TGTGCCAGCAGTCAAGCTGACGTAGCCAAAAACATTCAGTACTTC.

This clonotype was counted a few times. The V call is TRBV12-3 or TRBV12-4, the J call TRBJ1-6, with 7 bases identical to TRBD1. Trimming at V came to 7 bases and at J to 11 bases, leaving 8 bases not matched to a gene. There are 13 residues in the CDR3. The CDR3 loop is CASTGQVTAPLHF. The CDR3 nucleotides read TGTGCCAGCACAGGACAGGTGACGGCACCCCTCCACTTT.

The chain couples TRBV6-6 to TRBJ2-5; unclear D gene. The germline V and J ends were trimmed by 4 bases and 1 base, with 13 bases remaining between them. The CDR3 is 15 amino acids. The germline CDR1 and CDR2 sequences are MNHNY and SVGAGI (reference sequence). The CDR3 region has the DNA TGTGCCAGCAGTTCCCCCGGAGCTAGCCAAGAGACCCAGTACTTC. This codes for CASSSPGASQETQYF.

In nucleotides, the CDR3 is TGTGCCAGCAGCCAGGTCCGGGGGAGCTCCTACGAGCAGTACTTC. Encoded protein: CASSQVRGSSYEQYF. V usage is TRBV6-1 and J usage is TRBJ2-7; the D gene is possibly TRBD2 (6 bases). CDR1 and CDR2 (germline): MNHNS, SASEGT. The V gene lost 6 bases and the J gene lost 0 bases, with 15 bases spanning the gap. The CDR3 covers 15 residues.

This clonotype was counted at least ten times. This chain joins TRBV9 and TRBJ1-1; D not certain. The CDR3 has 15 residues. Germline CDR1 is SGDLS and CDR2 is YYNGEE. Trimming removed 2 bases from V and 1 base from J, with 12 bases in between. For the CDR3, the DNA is TGTGCCAGCAGCGTCCGGCCGCGGGGGAACACTGAAGCTTTCTTT. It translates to CASSVRPRGNTEAFF.

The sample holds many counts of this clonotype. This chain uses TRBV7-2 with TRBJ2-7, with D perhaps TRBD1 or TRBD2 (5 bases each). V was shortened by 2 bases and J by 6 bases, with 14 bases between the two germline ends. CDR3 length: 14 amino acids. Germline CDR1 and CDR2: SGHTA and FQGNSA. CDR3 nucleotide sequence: TGTGCCAGCAGCTTAACCGGGACCGAGGGCGAGCAGTACTTC. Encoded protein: CASSLTGTEGEQYF.

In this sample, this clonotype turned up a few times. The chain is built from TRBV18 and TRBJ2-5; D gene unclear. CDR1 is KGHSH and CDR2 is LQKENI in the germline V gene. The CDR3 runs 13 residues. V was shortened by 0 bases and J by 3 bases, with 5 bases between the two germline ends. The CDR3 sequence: CASSPPWEETQYF. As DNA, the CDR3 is TGTGCCAGCTCACCACCGTGGGAAGAGACCCAGTACTTC.

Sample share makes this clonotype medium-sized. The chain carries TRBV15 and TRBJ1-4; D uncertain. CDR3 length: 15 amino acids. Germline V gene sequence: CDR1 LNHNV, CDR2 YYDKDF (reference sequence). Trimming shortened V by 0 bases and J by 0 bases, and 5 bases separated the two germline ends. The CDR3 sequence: CATSRDDATNEKLFF. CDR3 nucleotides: TGTGCCACCAGCAGAGATGACGCAACTAATGAAAAACTGTTTTTT.

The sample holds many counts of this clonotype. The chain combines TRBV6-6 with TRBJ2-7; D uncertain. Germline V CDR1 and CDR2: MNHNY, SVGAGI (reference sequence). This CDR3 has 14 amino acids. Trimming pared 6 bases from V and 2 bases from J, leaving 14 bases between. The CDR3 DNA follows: TGTGCCAGCAGCCCTCCTCAGGCTACCTACGAGCAGTACTTC. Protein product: CASSPPQATYEQYF.

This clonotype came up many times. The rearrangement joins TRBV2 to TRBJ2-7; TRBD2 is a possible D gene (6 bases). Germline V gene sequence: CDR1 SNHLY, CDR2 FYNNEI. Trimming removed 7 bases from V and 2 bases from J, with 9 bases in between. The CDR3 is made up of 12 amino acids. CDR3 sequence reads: CASKEGPYEQYF. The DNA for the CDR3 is TGTGCCAGCAAGGAGGGACCCTACGAGCAGTACTTC.